Listed below are T cell receptor beta chains from one sample, sequenced in a study of OX40 agonist ivuxolimab in advanced cancers. Clones were sequenced by immunoSEQ multiplex PCR, and TCRdb holds only the in-frame ones, with some missing. The sample lists some 14,000 clones; 65% to 85% were seen once. The sample was CD4+ or CD8+ T cells sorted from blood, taken in a trial of the OX40 agonist ivuxolimab. These receptors all stem from an adult with an advanced solid tumor such as melanoma, head and neck, liver or kidney cancer. CDR3s leave out the opening cysteine and the closing phenylalanine or tryptophan. The D gene is left open where the match is weak. Clone sizes are given selectively: once, few, many, or a class where the clone is expanded.

CDR3 length: 12; clone size: .; V gene: TRBV6-6; D gene: .; J gene: TRBJ1-6; CDR3 protein: ASSYSGERAPLH
CDR3 length: 13; clone size: .; V gene: TRBV4-1; D gene: .; J gene: TRBJ1-3; CDR3 protein: ASSQDEGTGNTIY
CDR3 length: 12; clone size: .; V gene: TRBV19; D gene: .; J gene: TRBJ1-1; CDR3 protein: ASSLGRMNTEAF
CDR3 length: 15; clone size: .; V gene: TRBV21-1; D gene: .; J gene: TRBJ2-2; CDR3 protein: ASSQEGQGIGAGELF
CDR3 length: 11; clone size: .; V gene: TRBV5-6; D gene: .; J gene: TRBJ2-7; CDR3 protein: ASRADRAYEQY
CDR3 length: 13; clone size: .; V gene: TRBV13; D gene: .; J gene: TRBJ1-2; CDR3 protein: ASSFLGGTHYGYT
CDR3 length: 14; clone size: .; V gene: TRBV5-1; D gene: TRBD1; J gene: TRBJ1-2; CDR3 protein: ASSFAASGTGDGYT
CDR3 length: 11; clone size: few; V gene: TRBV4-3; D gene: .; J gene: TRBJ2-7; CDR3 protein: ASSQDMGWEQY
CDR3 length: 17; clone size: .; V gene: TRBV6-1; D gene: TRBD1; J gene: TRBJ2-1; CDR3 protein: ASSDQDGTGGYSYNEQF
CDR3 length: 13; clone size: .; V gene: TRBV30; D gene: TRBD2; J gene: TRBJ2-7; CDR3 protein: AWSAPQSRGVEQY
CDR3 length: 13; clone size: .; V gene: TRBV5-8; D gene: .; J gene: TRBJ1-5; CDR3 protein: ASSLQGFSNQPQH
CDR3 length: 15; clone size: once; V gene: TRBV5-1; D gene: TRBD2; J gene: TRBJ2-1; CDR3 protein: ASSRLSGGPENNEQF
CDR3 length: 13; clone size: .; V gene: TRBV6-6; D gene: .; J gene: TRBJ1-5; CDR3 protein: ASSYDIYSNQPQH
CDR3 length: 11; clone size: .; V gene: TRBV29-1; D gene: .; J gene: TRBJ2-2; CDR3 protein: SVEVRVSGELF
CDR3 length: 12; clone size: .; V gene: TRBV7-8; D gene: .; J gene: TRBJ1-5; CDR3 protein: ASSLEQGNQPQH
CDR3 length: 12; clone size: once; V gene: TRBV11-3; D gene: TRBD2; J gene: TRBJ2-1; CDR3 protein: ASSSSGRGNEQF
CDR3 length: 13; clone size: .; V gene: TRBV9; D gene: TRBD1; J gene: TRBJ2-5; CDR3 protein: ASSVADREQETQY
CDR3 length: 11; clone size: .; V gene: TRBV27; D gene: TRBD1; J gene: TRBJ2-3; CDR3 protein: AITDRGTDTQY
CDR3 length: 14; clone size: .; V gene: TRBV5-6; D gene: TRBD1; J gene: TRBJ2-7; CDR3 protein: ASSFKGAESSYEQY
CDR3 length: 12; clone size: .; V gene: TRBV5-6; D gene: .; J gene: TRBJ2-7; CDR3 protein: ASSEALPSYEQY
CDR3 length: 13; clone size: .; V gene: TRBV2; D gene: TRBD2; J gene: TRBJ2-4; CDR3 protein: ASHRGGPLQNIQY
CDR3 length: 14; clone size: .; V gene: TRBV5-1; D gene: .; J gene: TRBJ1-5; CDR3 protein: ASSLMGGFSNQPQH
CDR3 length: 13; clone size: .; V gene: TRBV4-2; D gene: .; J gene: TRBJ1-1; CDR3 protein: ASSQPPGRQKGAF
CDR3 length: 13; clone size: .; V gene: TRBV6-5; D gene: TRBD2; J gene: TRBJ2-3; CDR3 protein: ASSPLAGGPDTQY
CDR3 length: 10; clone size: .; V gene: TRBV1; D gene: .; J gene: TRBJ1-5; CDR3 protein: TSADSNQPQH
CDR3 length: 11; clone size: .; V gene: TRBV27; D gene: .; J gene: TRBJ1-2; CDR3 protein: ASSPHVNYGYT
CDR3 length: 15; clone size: .; V gene: TRBV28; D gene: .; J gene: TRBJ2-1; CDR3 protein: ASSSTTRVGAYNEQF
CDR3 length: 14; clone size: once; V gene: TRBV28; D gene: .; J gene: TRBJ1-4; CDR3 protein: ASSLDAGAVNEKLF
CDR3 length: 12; clone size: .; V gene: TRBV2; D gene: .; J gene: TRBJ2-7; CDR3 protein: ASSLRQSSYEQY
CDR3 length: 12; clone size: .; V gene: TRBV2; D gene: .; J gene: TRBJ2-1; CDR3 protein: ASDSEFGYNEQF
CDR3 length: 13; clone size: .; V gene: TRBV6-1; D gene: .; J gene: TRBJ2-2; CDR3 protein: ASSDGAANTGELF
CDR3 length: 15; clone size: .; V gene: TRBV5-1; D gene: TRBD2; J gene: TRBJ2-2; CDR3 protein: ASSSRTSGGAAGELF
CDR3 length: 13; clone size: .; V gene: TRBV7-2; D gene: TRBD1; J gene: TRBJ2-7; CDR3 protein: ASSSGQDRAEEQY
CDR3 length: 11; clone size: .; V gene: TRBV27; D gene: TRBD2; J gene: TRBJ2-7; CDR3 protein: ASSPTSVGEQY
CDR3 length: 12; clone size: .; V gene: TRBV30; D gene: .; J gene: TRBJ1-6; CDR3 protein: AWRGSSYNSPLH
CDR3 length: 14; clone size: .; V gene: TRBV27; D gene: .; J gene: TRBJ2-7; CDR3 protein: ASSLYGGLSSYEQY
CDR3 length: 12; clone size: once; V gene: TRBV7-7; D gene: .; J gene: TRBJ2-5; CDR3 protein: ASSPGTLQETQY
CDR3 length: 14; clone size: .; V gene: TRBV5-6; D gene: TRBD2; J gene: TRBJ2-7; CDR3 protein: ASSIPTSGPNYEQY
CDR3 length: 13; clone size: .; V gene: TRBV7-7; D gene: TRBD1; J gene: TRBJ2-6; CDR3 protein: ARDRGNSGANVLT
CDR3 length: 10; clone size: .; V gene: TRBV29-1; D gene: .; J gene: TRBJ2-4; CDR3 protein: SVGWQGNIQY